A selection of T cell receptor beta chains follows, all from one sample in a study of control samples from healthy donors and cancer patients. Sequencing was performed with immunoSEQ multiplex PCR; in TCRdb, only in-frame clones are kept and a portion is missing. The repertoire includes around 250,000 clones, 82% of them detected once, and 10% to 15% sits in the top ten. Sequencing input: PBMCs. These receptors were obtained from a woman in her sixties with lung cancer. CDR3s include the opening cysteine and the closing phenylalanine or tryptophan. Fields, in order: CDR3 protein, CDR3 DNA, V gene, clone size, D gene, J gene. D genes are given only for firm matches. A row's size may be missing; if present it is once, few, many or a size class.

CDR3 protein: CASSPFKFYEQYF
CDR3 DNA: TGTGCCAGCAGTCCCTTCAAATTTTACGAGCAGTACTTC
V gene: TRBV27
clone size: once
D gene: -
J gene: TRBJ2-7

CDR3 protein: CASSRLAISYNEQFF
CDR3 DNA: TGTGCCAGCAGCCGATTAGCGATCTCCTACAATGAGCAGTTCTTC
V gene: TRBV6-2/TRBV6-3
clone size: -
D gene: -
J gene: TRBJ2-1

CDR3 protein: CASSLNGNIQYF
CDR3 DNA: TGCGCCAGCAGCTTGAATGGAAACATTCAGTACTTC
V gene: TRBV5-1
clone size: -
D gene: -
J gene: TRBJ2-4

CDR3 protein: CASCPEMGFSEAFF
CDR3 DNA: TGTGCCAGCTGCCCGGAGATGGGGTTTAGTGAAGCTTTCTTT
V gene: TRBV2
clone size: -
D gene: -
J gene: TRBJ1-1

CDR3 protein: CASSQERAVRTYEQYF
CDR3 DNA: TGCGCCAGCAGCCAAGAGCGGGCGGTGCGTACCTACGAGCAGTACTTC
V gene: TRBV4-1
clone size: -
D gene: -
J gene: TRBJ2-7

CDR3 protein: CASSDQGQETQYF
CDR3 DNA: TGTGCCAGCAGTGACCAGGGTCAAGAGACCCAGTACTTC
V gene: TRBV2
clone size: -
D gene: -
J gene: TRBJ2-5

CDR3 protein: CASSLSGSPYNEQFF
CDR3 DNA: TGCGCCAGCAGCTTGTCTGGCAGTCCCTACAATGAGCAGTTCTTC
V gene: TRBV5-1
clone size: -
D gene: -
J gene: TRBJ2-1

CDR3 protein: CASSRSLAGGQETQYF
CDR3 DNA: TGTGCCAGCAGCCGCTCACTAGCGGGGGGCCAAGAGACCCAGTACTTC
V gene: TRBV5-4
clone size: few
D gene: TRBD2
J gene: TRBJ2-5

CDR3 protein: CASSERVGHTDTQYF
CDR3 DNA: TGTGCCAGCAGTGAACGGGTCGGCCACACAGATACGCAGTATTTT
V gene: TRBV6-1
clone size: few
D gene: -
J gene: TRBJ2-3

CDR3 protein: CASNQQGLVEQYF
CDR3 DNA: TGTGCCAGCAACCAACAGGGTCTGGTCGAGCAGTACTTC
V gene: TRBV2
clone size: -
D gene: -
J gene: TRBJ2-7

CDR3 protein: CASNDQGRGYTF
CDR3 DNA: TGTGCCAGTAATGACCAGGGACGGGGCTACACCTTC
V gene: TRBV19
clone size: -
D gene: -
J gene: TRBJ1-2

CDR3 protein: CASSLAGLPNTEAFF
CDR3 DNA: TGCGCCAGCAGCTTGGCCGGTCTCCCTAACACTGAAGCTTTCTTT
V gene: TRBV5-1
clone size: -
D gene: -
J gene: TRBJ1-1

CDR3 protein: CASSLGPPANQNTEAFF
CDR3 DNA: TGCGCCAGCAGCTTGGGTCCCCCAGCAAACCAGAACACTGAAGCTTTCTTT
V gene: TRBV5-1
clone size: -
D gene: -
J gene: TRBJ1-1

CDR3 protein: CASSPSGWTGREKFF
CDR3 DNA: TGCGCCAGCAGCCCCTCCGGGTGGACCGGTAGGGAAAAGTTCTTC
V gene: TRBV4-1
clone size: -
D gene: -
J gene: TRBJ2-1

CDR3 protein: CASSFGGLAGEIGGDTQYF
CDR3 DNA: TGTGCCAGCAGTTTTGGGGGACTAGCGGGAGAAATAGGGGGAGATACGCAGTATTTT
V gene: TRBV28
clone size: -
D gene: TRBD2
J gene: TRBJ2-3

CDR3 protein: CASSSPGQGTLISGNTIYF
CDR3 DNA: TGTGCCAGCAGCTCTCCGGGACAGGGGACTCTTATCTCTGGAAACACCATATATTTT
V gene: TRBV7-9
clone size: once
D gene: TRBD1
J gene: TRBJ1-3

CDR3 protein: CASSSDRGGTEAFF
CDR3 DNA: TGTGCCAGCAGTTCTGACAGGGGAGGCACTGAAGCTTTCTTT
V gene: TRBV5-5
clone size: -
D gene: TRBD1
J gene: TRBJ1-1

CDR3 protein: CASRVTSNSYEQYF
CDR3 DNA: TGTGCCAGCAGGGTGACATCGAACTCCTACGAGCAGTACTTC
V gene: TRBV2
clone size: -
D gene: -
J gene: TRBJ2-7

CDR3 protein: CASSDMDRFNSPLHF
CDR3 DNA: TGTGCCAGCAGTGATATGGACCGATTTAATTCACCCCTCCACTTT
V gene: TRBV2
clone size: -
D gene: -
J gene: TRBJ1-6

CDR3 protein: CASSLEEGINEKLFF
CDR3 DNA: TGTGCCAGCAGCTTAGAGGAAGGTATAAATGAAAAACTGTTTTTT
V gene: TRBV7-9
clone size: -
D gene: -
J gene: TRBJ1-4

CDR3 protein: CASSQVVRNPGTNEKLFF
CDR3 DNA: TGCGCCAGCAGCCAAGTTGTAAGGAACCCTGGGACTAATGAAAAACTGTTTTTT
V gene: TRBV4-1
clone size: few
D gene: -
J gene: TRBJ1-4

CDR3 protein: CASSLAGTFYNEQFF
CDR3 DNA: TGTGCCAGCAGCTTAGCGGGAACCTTCTACAATGAGCAGTTCTTC
V gene: TRBV7-9
clone size: once
D gene: -
J gene: TRBJ2-1

CDR3 protein: CASNLQGFGGYTF
CDR3 DNA: TGTGCCAGCAACCTACAGGGGTTCGGTGGCTACACCTTC
V gene: TRBV7-9
clone size: once
D gene: TRBD1
J gene: TRBJ1-2

CDR3 protein: CATSEQTGGYTGELFF
CDR3 DNA: TGTGCCACCAGTGAACAAACAGGGGGGTACACCGGGGAGCTGTTTTTT
V gene: TRBV24-1
clone size: -
D gene: TRBD1
J gene: TRBJ2-2

CDR3 protein: CASSYSGQYQPQHF
CDR3 DNA: TGTGCCAGCAGTTACTCGGGACAGTATCAGCCCCAGCATTTT
V gene: TRBV6-5
clone size: -
D gene: TRBD1
J gene: TRBJ1-5

CDR3 protein: CASSQGGQGTGANVLTF
CDR3 DNA: TGTGCCAGCAGCCAAGGGGGACAGGGGACCGGGGCCAACGTCCTGACTTTC
V gene: TRBV3-1/TRBV3-2
clone size: -
D gene: TRBD1
J gene: TRBJ2-6

CDR3 protein: CASSLTIYNEQFF
CDR3 DNA: TGTGCCAGCAGCCTGACAATCTACAATGAGCAGTTCTTC
V gene: TRBV5-6
clone size: -
D gene: -
J gene: TRBJ2-1

CDR3 protein: CASSQGGRANTIYF
CDR3 DNA: TGCGCCAGCAGCCAAGGGGGGAGGGCCAACACCATATATTTT
V gene: TRBV4-1
clone size: few
D gene: -
J gene: TRBJ1-3

CDR3 protein: CASSYNPGQGSYEQYF
CDR3 DNA: TGTGCCAGCAGTTACAACCCGGGACAGGGATCCTACGAGCAGTACTTC
V gene: TRBV6-6
clone size: -
D gene: TRBD1
J gene: TRBJ2-7

CDR3 protein: CASSQDGRDGYTF
CDR3 DNA: TGTGCCAGCAGCCAAGATGGTAGGGATGGCTACACCTTC
V gene: TRBV3-1/TRBV3-2
clone size: once
D gene: -
J gene: TRBJ1-2

CDR3 protein: CASSLDPQTDTEAFF
CDR3 DNA: TGTGCCAGCAGCTTGGACCCCCAGACAGACACTGAAGCTTTCTTT
V gene: TRBV5-4
clone size: -
D gene: -
J gene: TRBJ1-1

CDR3 protein: CASSSLGELNTEAFF
CDR3 DNA: TGTGCCAGCAGTTCGTTGGGGGAGTTGAACACTGAAGCTTTCTTT
V gene: TRBV28
clone size: few
D gene: -
J gene: TRBJ1-1

CDR3 protein: CASARRMNTEAFF
CDR3 DNA: TGTGCCAGCGCCAGGAGGATGAACACTGAAGCTTTCTTT
V gene: TRBV7-2
clone size: -
D gene: -
J gene: TRBJ1-1

CDR3 protein: CASSFGIDRVYEQYF
CDR3 DNA: TGTGCCAGCAGTTTTGGGATAGACAGGGTCTACGAGCAGTACTTC
V gene: TRBV28
clone size: -
D gene: TRBD1
J gene: TRBJ2-7

CDR3 protein: CASSPGRDYEQYF
CDR3 DNA: TGTGCCAGCTCACCAGGCAGAGACTACGAGCAGTACTTC
V gene: TRBV18
clone size: -
D gene: -
J gene: TRBJ2-7

CDR3 protein: CASSQGSWPVGETQYF
CDR3 DNA: TGTGCCAGTAGTCAAGGGAGTTGGCCGGTCGGAGAGACCCAGTACTTC
V gene: TRBV19
clone size: -
D gene: -
J gene: TRBJ2-5

CDR3 protein: CASTERSYEQYF
CDR3 DNA: TGTGCCAGCACTGAGCGCTCCTACGAGCAGTACTTC
V gene: TRBV2
clone size: -
D gene: -
J gene: TRBJ2-7

CDR3 protein: CASSSWVTEAFF
CDR3 DNA: TGTGCCAGCAGTTCTTGGGTTACTGAAGCTTTCTTT
V gene: TRBV6-5
clone size: -
D gene: -
J gene: TRBJ1-1

CDR3 protein: CASTRDSNQPQHF
CDR3 DNA: TGTGCCAGCACAAGGGACAGCAATCAGCCCCAGCATTTT
V gene: TRBV2
clone size: once
D gene: -
J gene: TRBJ1-5

CDR3 protein: CASSLRQGRSLF
CDR3 DNA: TGTGCCAGCAGCTTAAGACAGGGGCGTTCCCTATTC
V gene: TRBV7-9
clone size: -
D gene: TRBD1
J gene: TRBJ1-2

CDR3 protein: CASSEVWTETGELFF
CDR3 DNA: TGTGCCAGCAGTGAGGTTTGGACGGAAACCGGGGAGCTGTTTTTT
V gene: TRBV2
clone size: -
D gene: -
J gene: TRBJ2-2

CDR3 protein: CASSLVSGGSSYNEQFF
CDR3 DNA: TGTGCCAGCAGCTTAGTTAGCGGGGGGAGCTCCTACAATGAGCAGTTCTTC
V gene: TRBV7-8
clone size: -
D gene: TRBD2
J gene: TRBJ2-1

CDR3 protein: CASSRGGVAKNIQYF
CDR3 DNA: TGTGCCAGCAGCCGGGGAGGGGTTGCCAAAAACATTCAGTACTTC
V gene: TRBV11-2
clone size: -
D gene: TRBD2
J gene: TRBJ2-4

CDR3 protein: CASSMVGADSYNEQFF
CDR3 DNA: TGTGCCAGTAGTATGGTCGGGGCGGACTCCTACAATGAGCAGTTCTTC
V gene: TRBV19
clone size: -
D gene: -
J gene: TRBJ2-1

CDR3 protein: CAIASDRFLPVQFF
CDR3 DNA: TGTGCCATAGCGTCGGACAGGTTTTTACCGGTGCAGTTCTTC
V gene: TRBV6-5
clone size: -
D gene: TRBD1
J gene: TRBJ2-1

CDR3 protein: CASSPDVGADTEAFF
CDR3 DNA: TGCGCCAGCAGCCCTGACGTAGGGGCGGACACTGAAGCTTTCTTT
V gene: TRBV5-1
clone size: few
D gene: -
J gene: TRBJ1-1

CDR3 protein: CASSRSYQGQVRYF
CDR3 DNA: TGTGCCAGCAGCCGCAGCTATCAGGGGCAAGTAAGGTATTTT
V gene: TRBV28
clone size: -
D gene: -
J gene: TRBJ2-3